A single T cell receptor beta chain is shown here with its context. The antigen is unknown. Measured with immunoSEQ multiplex PCR; TCRdb has only the in-frame clones, and not every one. The repertoire holds around 140,000 clones, with around nine tenths as singletons. These data are taken from a study of T cell responses to AZD1222 COVID-19 vaccine. Findings and limits, study-wide: Spike-specific TCR repertoires showed rising breadth and depth after two AZD1222 doses.

Researchers grouped second doses given at about 4 or about 12 weeks into one pool. The receptor's source is an adult who received the AZD1222 COVID-19 vaccine. Source: peripheral blood, taken 28 days after the second AZD1222 dose.

As DNA, the CDR3 is TGTGCCAGCAGGAGCCCGACAGTCGGGGAGACTGAAGCTTTCTTT. Translating it yields CASRSPTVGETEAFF. This chain connects TRBV28 to TRBJ1-1, with a tentative D call TRBD1 (5 bases). The CDR3 has 15 amino acids. V lost 6 bases and J lost 5, with 19 bases in between. Looked up from germline, CDR1 is MDHEN and CDR2 is SYDVKM.